Detailed here is one T cell receptor beta chain. Patients underwent thyroid surgery, and none had received any treatment before it. The data are from a study of metastatic and nonmetastatic thyroid tumors. Methods used by the authors: Clinicopathological groups supplied CDR3 differences that were used to build a distant-metastasis classifier for papillary thyroid cancer. TCRdb used MiXCR to call clones anew from the PCR reads. These V and J calls originate from TCRdb's pipeline instead of the authors' own analysis. The data contain 15,000 to 20,000 clones, approximately 27% of them singletons. V was shortened by 3 bases and J by 2 bases, with 15 bases between the two germline ends. The germline gives CDR1 MDHEN, CDR2 SYDVKM. The CDR3 is 16 residues long.

V gene TRBV28 combines with J gene TRBJ2-3, with a possible D match to TRBD2 (6 bases). Sequencing was carried out using tumor tissue. The receptor's source is a female donor with papillary thyroid cancer or a benign thyroid nodule (not recorded which). Some clones in this sample may be carry-over from other donors' samples. The CDR3 DNA is TGTGCCAGCAGTTTTAAGGCGGGATACTACACAGATACGCAGTATTTT. This translates into CASSFKAGYYTDTQYF.